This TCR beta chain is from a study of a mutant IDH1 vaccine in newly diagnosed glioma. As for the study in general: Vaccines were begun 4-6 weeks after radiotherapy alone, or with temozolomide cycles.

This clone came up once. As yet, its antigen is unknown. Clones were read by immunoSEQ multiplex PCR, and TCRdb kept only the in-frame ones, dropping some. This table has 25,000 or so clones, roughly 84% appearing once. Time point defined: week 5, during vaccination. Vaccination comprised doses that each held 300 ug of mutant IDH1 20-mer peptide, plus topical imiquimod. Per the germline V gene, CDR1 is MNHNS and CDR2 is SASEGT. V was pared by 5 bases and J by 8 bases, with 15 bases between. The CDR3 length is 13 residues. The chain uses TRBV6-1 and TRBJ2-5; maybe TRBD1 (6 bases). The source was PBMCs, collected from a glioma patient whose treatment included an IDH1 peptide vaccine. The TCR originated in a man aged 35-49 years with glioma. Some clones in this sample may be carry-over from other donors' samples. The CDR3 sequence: CASSLNREGTQYF. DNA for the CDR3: TGTGCCAGCAGTCTTAACAGGGAAGGTACCCAGTACTTC.